This entry lists 2 T cell receptor beta chains sequenced from one sample in a study of glioma-infiltrating T cells. Using RNA template, CDR3s of TCR alpha and beta were amplified with iRepertoire arm-PCR. MiXCR, run by TCRdb on the multiplex PCR reads, gives a single entry per CDR3 protein. The repertoire includes some 4,200 distinct CDR3 sequences, roughly 90% of them detected once, and approximately 26% sits in the top ten. The sequencing sample was made of glioma tissue, nonneoplastic brain tissue, or PBMCs (not recorded which). The receptors shown here come from a human donor with low-grade glioma or glioblastoma, undergoing nonglioma brain surgery, or in good health (not recorded which).

Comment on this clonotype: This beta chain turned up in a library designed for alpha chains; as an off-target read, its abundance says little. This chain connects TRBV20-1 to TRBJ2-3; D call uncertain. V was cut by 5 bases and J by 3 bases, with 18 bases left in between. The germline gives CDR1 DFQATT, CDR2 SNEGSKA (reference sequence). CDR3 length: 15 amino acids. The CDR3 nucleotides are TGCAGTGCTCTCCTGGGGTGGTCTGAGACAGATACGCAGTATTTT. Translating gives CSALLGWSETDTQYF.

Points on this clonotype: The library was built for alpha chains, so this beta chain is an off-target read and its size means little. This chain joins TRBV24-1 and TRBJ2-2; a possible D gene is TRBD1 (5 bases). Trimming removed 2 bases at V and 6 bases at J, with 12 bases between. Germline CDR1 reads KGHDR; CDR2 reads SFDVKD. The CDR3 length is 15 residues. The chain's CDR3 is CATSDYQDIAGELFF. The CDR3 nucleotides are TGTGCCACCAGTGATTACCAGGACATTGCCGGGGAGCTGTTTTTT.